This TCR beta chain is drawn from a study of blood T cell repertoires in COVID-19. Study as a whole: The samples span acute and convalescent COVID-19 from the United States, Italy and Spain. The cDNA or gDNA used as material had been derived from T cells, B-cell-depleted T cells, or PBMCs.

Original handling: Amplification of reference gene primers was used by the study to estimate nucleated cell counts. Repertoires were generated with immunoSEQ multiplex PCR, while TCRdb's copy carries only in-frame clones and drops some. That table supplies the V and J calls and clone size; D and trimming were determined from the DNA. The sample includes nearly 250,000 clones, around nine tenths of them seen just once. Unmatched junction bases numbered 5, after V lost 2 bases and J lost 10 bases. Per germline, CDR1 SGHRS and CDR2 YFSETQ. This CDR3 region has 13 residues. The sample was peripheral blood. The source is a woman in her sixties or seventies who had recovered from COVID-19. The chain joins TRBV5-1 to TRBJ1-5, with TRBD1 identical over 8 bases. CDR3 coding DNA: TGCGCCAGCAGCTTCAGGGGGCTGGGTCCCCAGCATTTT. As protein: CASSFRGLGPQHF.